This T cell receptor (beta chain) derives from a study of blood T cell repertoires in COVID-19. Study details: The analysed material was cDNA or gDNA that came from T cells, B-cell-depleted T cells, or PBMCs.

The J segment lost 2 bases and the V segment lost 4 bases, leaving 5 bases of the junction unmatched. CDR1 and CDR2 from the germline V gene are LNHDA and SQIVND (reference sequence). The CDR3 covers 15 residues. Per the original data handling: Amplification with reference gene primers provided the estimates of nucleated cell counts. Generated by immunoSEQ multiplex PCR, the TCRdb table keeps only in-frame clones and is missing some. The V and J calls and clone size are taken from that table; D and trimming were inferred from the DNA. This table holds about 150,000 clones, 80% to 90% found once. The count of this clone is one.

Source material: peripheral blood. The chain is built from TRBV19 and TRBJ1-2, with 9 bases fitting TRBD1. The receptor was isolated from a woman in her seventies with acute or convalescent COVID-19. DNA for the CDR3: TGTGCCAGTAGTAAGGGACAGGGCTCAAACTATGGCTACACCTTC. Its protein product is CASSKGQGSNYGYTF.